In this sample, the clone carrying this TCR beta chain turned up once. Its antigen is not known. This sample includes further DNA sequences coding for the same CDR3. Authors' processing steps: In the immunoSEQ data, sequences were junction-only and lacked quality scores, so filtering differed. Repertoires were generated with immunoSEQ multiplex PCR, while TCRdb's copy carries only in-frame clones and drops some. V and J calls and clone size are given by that table; D and trimming were obtained from the DNA. Of roughly 1.4 million clones in the sample, 98% were seen once. Deletions cut 2 bases from V and 0 bases from J, with 12 bases between. In germline, CDR1 is SGHRS, CDR2 YFSETQ. The CDR3 has 16 residues. This specimen comes from a study of shared clonotypes between healthy human individuals. Study-level points and caveats: Read depth was anticipated to influence clonotype sharing among donors.

Splitting of CD4+ cells produced CD45RA+ naive and CD45RA-negative memory subsets. V is TRBV5-1 and J is TRBJ2-1; TRBD2 might be the D (6 bases). The receptor was derived from a man between 25 and 39 years old in good health. Sequencing was carried out using naive CD4+ T cells sorted from blood. Subset indicated: CD45RA+ positively selected. CDR3 nucleotide sequence: TGCGCCAGCAGCTTAGCGGGTAGCAGCTCCTACAATGAGCAGTTCTTC. Its protein is CASSLAGSSSYNEQFF.